This T cell receptor beta chain was observed in a study of T cell changes during pregnancy in multiple sclerosis. Produced via immunoSEQ multiplex PCR; TCRdb's table is partial and in-frame only. The sample consists of around 100,000 clones, 90% to 95% of them appearing once. This clone was seen a single time. Germline V CDR1 and CDR2: MGHDK, SYGVNS. Trimming took off 4 bases at V and 0 bases at J, with 12 bases between the two ends. The length of the CDR3 is 15 residues. The chain employs TRBV25-1 and TRBJ1-1; D might be TRBD1 (5 bases). This receptor was taken from a female donor with multiple sclerosis, enrolled in a pregnancy study. The material was peripheral blood, obtained in the third trimester of pregnancy. The CDR3 nucleotides are TGTGCCAGCAGTGCCCTGGCGACAGTGAACACTGAAGCTTTCTTT. This codes for CASSALATVNTEAFF.